The 27 T cell receptor beta chains in this list originate from one sample, sequenced in a study of blood T cell repertoires in COVID-19. Profiled with immunoSEQ multiplex PCR; TCRdb holds only in-frame clones, not every one. This table has 140,000 or so clones, about 79% appearing once. Sequencing was performed on PBMCs or T cells enriched from blood (not recorded which). These receptors originate from a man over 45 who had recovered from COVID-19.

V usage is TRBV19 and J usage is TRBJ1-4; D gene unclear. Deletions cut 6 bases from V and 6 bases from J, with 8 bases between. CDR1 is LNHDA, CDR2 SQIVND, per germline (reference sequence). CDR3 length: 12 amino acids. The CDR3 region has the DNA TGTGCCAGTAGAACATCCTATGAAAAACTGTTTTTT. It yields the protein CASRTSYEKLFF.

This sequence joins TRBV30 and TRBJ2-7; D might be TRBD1 (7 bases). This CDR3 comprises 12 residues. Germline loops: CDR1 GTSNPN, CDR2 SVGIG (reference sequence). Trimming removed 2 bases from V and 5 bases from J, with 10 bases in between. The CDR3 DNA follows: TGTGCCTGGAGTTCAGGGGGGAACGAGCAGTACTTC. Translating it yields CAWSSGGNEQYF. Using reference TRBV30 and TRBJ2-7 for the parts outside the CDR3, the full variable domain is SQTIHQWPATLVQPVGSPLSLECTVEGTSNPNLYWYRQAAGRGLQLLFYSVGIGQISSEVPQNLSASRPQDRQFILSSKKLLLSDSGFYLCAWSSGGNEQYFGPGTRLTVT.

The rearrangement joins TRBV9 to TRBJ1-5; 7 bases are shared with TRBD1. The CDR3 runs to 12 residues. V lost 0 bases to trimming and J lost 9 bases; unmatched junction nucleotides: 0. Germline V gene sequence: CDR1 SGDLS, CDR2 YYNGEE. In nucleotides, the CDR3 is TGTGCCAGCAGCGTAGGACAGGGGCCCCAGCATTTT. Protein sequence: CASSVGQGPQHF.

The chain links TRBV27 to TRBJ2-7; D is possibly TRBD2 (5 bases). The ends were cut back, 6 bases at V and 1 base at J, with 16 bases in the middle. The CDR3 loop spans 15 amino acids. The germline V gene encodes CDR1 MNHEY and CDR2 SMNVEV (reference sequence). Here the CDR3 DNA reads TGTGCCAGCAGCTCCGGGGTAGGCCGTTCCTACGAGCAGTACTTC. Protein product: CASSSGVGRSYEQYF.

This CDR3 reads CSVDTGLRGYTF. DNA for the CDR3: TGCAGCGTTGATACAGGTCTACGGGGCTACACCTTC. The rearrangement links TRBV29-1 to TRBJ1-2, with D perhaps matching TRBD1 (5 bases). V gave up 3 bases and J gave up 8 bases, with 13 bases separating them. Germline lookup yields CDR1 SQVTM and CDR2 ANQGSEA. The CDR3 extends over 12 amino acids.

The chain links TRBV30 to TRBJ1-6; 7 bases agree with TRBD1. V shed 1 base, J shed 6 bases, and the junction held 12 bases outside the gene matches. Germline CDR1 reads GTSNPN; CDR2 reads SVGIG (reference sequence). The length of the CDR3 is 17 residues. The CDR3 DNA reads as TGTGCCTGGAGTGGAGACAGGGACCACTTTGCTAATTCACCCCTCCACTTT. It codes for CAWSGDRDHFANSPLHF.

This chain uses TRBV3-1 (or the pseudogene TRBV3-2) with TRBJ2-6, with 9 bases aligning to TRBD1. Germline values: CDR1 LGHDT, CDR2 YNNKEL (reference sequence). The CDR3 is 20 residues long. The trim removed 0 bases at V and 7 bases at J, leaving 16 bases unmatched. This CDR3 reads CASSQDTGSFRDREANVLTF. CDR3 sequence (DNA): TGTGCCAGCAGCCAAGATACGGGTTCATTCCGGGACAGGGAAGCCAACGTCCTGACTTTC.

This clone occurred a few times. The chain links TRBV27 to TRBJ1-1, with D perhaps matching TRBD1 (6 bases). The V gene lost 1 base and the J gene lost 4 bases, with 10 bases spanning the gap. Per germline, CDR1 MNHEY and CDR2 SMNVEV (reference sequence). CDR3 size: 14 residues. Here the CDR3 reads CASSLLQGGTEAFF. The CDR3 coding sequence is TGTGCCAGCAGTTTATTACAGGGTGGCACTGAAGCTTTCTTT.

This clone was seen only once. V is TRBV11-3 and J is TRBJ2-1; a possible D gene is TRBD2 (5 bases). Germline V gene sequence: CDR1 SGHNT, CDR2 YENEEA. CDR3 length equals 16 residues. Trimming took off 0 bases at V and 0 bases at J, with 9 bases between the two ends. This CDR3 reads CASSLDSGSSYNEQFF. In nucleotides, the CDR3 is TGTGCCAGCAGCTTAGATTCGGGGAGCTCCTACAATGAGCAGTTCTTC.

V gene TRBV5-1 combines with J gene TRBJ2-1; D perhaps matches TRBD1 (6 bases). The germline CDR1 and CDR2 sequences are SGHRS and YFSETQ. This CDR3 has 16 residues. V was cut by 1 base and J by 0 bases, with 11 bases left in between. CDR3 sequence: CASSLLAGASYNEQFF. CDR3 nucleotide sequence: TGCGCCAGCAGCTTGTTGGCAGGGGCCTCCTACAATGAGCAGTTCTTC.

V and J are TRBV6-4 and TRBJ2-1, with 14 bases fitting TRBD2. Losses at the gene ends were 3 bases for V and 4 bases for J; bases not matched to a gene: 5. The CDR3 has 17 residues. CDR1 and CDR2 from the germline V gene are MRHNA and SNTAGT. CDR3 DNA sequence: TGTGCCAGCAGTGAGGGGACTAGCGGGGGCGATTACAATGAGCAGTTCTTC. It is translated as CASSEGTSGGDYNEQFF.

The chain has TRBV9 and TRBJ2-1, with 8 bases identical to TRBD1. After removal of 3 bases from V and 2 bases from J, the junction contained 10 bases not matched to a gene. The length of the CDR3 is 17 residues. CDR1 SGDLS and CDR2 YYNGEE come from the germline V gene. CDR3 residues: CASSEGTGTGAYNEQFF. The CDR3 nucleotides read TGTGCCAGCAGCGAGGGAACCGGGACAGGAGCCTACAATGAGCAGTTCTTC.

The chain couples TRBV4-2 to TRBJ2-2; possible D gene TRBD1, 6 bases. The length of the CDR3 is 16 residues. Trimming removed 0 bases from V and 0 bases from J, with 8 bases in between. Germline V CDR1 and CDR2: LGHNA, YNFKEQ. In DNA form, the CDR3 reads TGTGCCAGCAGCCAAGATGGGGGCGCGAACACCGGGGAGCTGTTTTTT. Its translation: CASSQDGGANTGELFF.

As DNA, the CDR3 is TGTGCCAGCAGCCCCCAGGTGGGGGCGGGCTACACCTTC. This gives the protein CASSPQVGAGYTF. The genes are TRBV14 and TRBJ1-2, with a possible D match to TRBD1 (6 bases). The V gene's germline CDR1 is SGHDN and CDR2 FVKESK. Trimming stripped 4 bases from V and 8 bases from J, with 14 bases between. The CDR3 totals 13 residues.

This chain uses TRBV9 with TRBJ2-3, with 9 bases that match TRBD2. The germline V gene has CDR1 SGDLS and CDR2 YYNGEE. With V trimmed by 1 base and J by 0 bases, 9 bases remained unmatched. The CDR3 contains 18 residues. CDR3 bases: TGTGCCAGCAGCGTATGGGGAGCGGGGGGAGCCAGCACAGATACGCAGTATTTT. Encoded protein: CASSVWGAGGASTDTQYF.

V gene TRBV9 combines with J gene TRBJ1-4; 7 bases fit TRBD1. This CDR3 has 16 amino acids. Trimming cost V 1 base and J 4 bases; bases outside gene matches: 7. Looked up from germline, CDR1 is SGDLS and CDR2 is YYNGEE. CDR3 sequence reads: CASSVRQGQFNEKLFF. The CDR3 DNA follows: TGTGCCAGCAGCGTAAGACAGGGACAGTTTAATGAAAAACTGTTTTTT.

This clone appeared a single time. The chain recombines TRBV5-1 with TRBJ1-6; D might be TRBD1 (6 bases). Germline V gene lookup returns CDR1 SGHRS and CDR2 YFSETQ. V was shortened by 4 bases and J by 1 base, with 18 bases between the two germline ends. This CDR3 region has 18 residues. The CDR3 protein is CASSGKIQGTSYNSPLHF. The CDR3 DNA reads TGCGCCAGCAGCGGGAAGATACAGGGAACGTCCTATAATTCACCCCTCCACTTT. Based on the CDR3 plus reference TRBV5-1 and TRBJ1-6, the full variable domain is KAGVTQTPRYLIKTRGQQVTLSCSPISGHRSVSWYQQTPGQGLQFLFEYFSETQRNKGNFPGRFSGRQFSNSRSEMNVSTLELGDSALYLCASSGKIQGTSYNSPLHFGNGTRLTVT.

The chain links TRBV27 to TRBJ2-7; the match to TRBD1 covers 10 bases. Trimming removed 2 bases from V and 4 bases from J; junction bases left unmatched: 2. The length of the CDR3 is 14 residues. The germline gives CDR1 MNHEY, CDR2 SMNVEV (reference sequence). The CDR3 sequence: CASSLGTGVYEQYF. The DNA of the CDR3 is TGTGCCAGCAGTTTAGGGACAGGGGTATACGAGCAGTACTTC.

On this clone: Sequence at one end of the junction differs from germline and may be a read error. The rearrangement links TRBV28 to TRBJ1-5, with 8 nucleotides matching TRBD1. CDR3 length equals 12 residues. The germline V gene encodes CDR1 MDHEN and CDR2 SYDVKM. The CDR3: CAGRGQSQPQHF. The DNA for the CDR3 is TGTGCCGGCAGGGGGCAAAGTCAGCCCCAGCATTTT. Together with reference TRBV28 and TRBJ1-5, the CDR3 gives the full variable domain: DVKVTQSSRYLVKRTGEKVFLECVQDMDHENMFWYRQDPGLGLRLIYFSYDVKMKEKGDIPEGYSVSREKKERFSLILESASTNQTSMYLCAGRGQSQPQHFGDGTRLSIL.

The J gene is TRBJ1-2, the V gene TRBV3-1 (or the pseudogene TRBV3-2); D possibly corresponds to TRBD1 (5 bases). The V and J ends lost 1 base and 1 base respectively, with 13 bases between them. The CDR3 covers 16 residues. Germline V gives CDR1 LGHDT, CDR2 YNNKEL (reference sequence). Here the CDR3 DNA reads TGTGCCAGCAGCCAAGTTGATGGCGACAGTAACTATGGCTACACCTTC. This codes for CASSQVDGDSNYGYTF.

The chain combines TRBV7-2 with TRBJ2-7; 7 bases line up with TRBD1. This CDR3 is 14 amino acids long. Germline CDR1 is SGHTA and CDR2 is FQGNSA. With 4 bases clipped from V and 4 bases from J, the junction kept 7 bases outside the gene matches. The CDR3 here is CASSSGTVSYEQYF. CDR3 nucleotide sequence: TGTGCCAGCAGCTCCGGGACAGTGTCATACGAGCAGTACTTC.

This clone has only a few counts. The V call is TRBV24-1, the J call TRBJ1-5; tentative D call: TRBD1 (6 bases). CDR1 is KGHDR and CDR2 is SFDVKD in the germline V gene. CDR3 length: 13 residues. V was cut by 9 bases and J by 4 bases, with 12 bases left in between. This CDR3 reads CATQGWGNQPQHF. CDR3 sequence (DNA): TGTGCCACCCAGGGGTGGGGGAATCAGCCCCAGCATTTT.

The chain's CDR3 is CSASGLAGGRSYEQYF. The DNA for the CDR3 is TGCAGTGCTAGTGGCCTAGCGGGAGGAAGGAGCTACGAGCAGTACTTC. The V call is TRBV20-1, the J call TRBJ2-7; 11 bases are a match to TRBD2. Germline CDR1 reads DFQATT; CDR2 reads SNEGSKA (reference sequence). The CDR3 is 16 residues long. With 3 bases clipped from V and 3 bases from J, the junction kept 10 bases outside the gene matches.

V usage is TRBV10-1 and J usage is TRBJ2-2, with 8 nucleotides matching TRBD1. V dropped 0 bases and J dropped 2; count of bases not matched to a gene: 5. CDR1 WNHNN and CDR2 SYGVQD come from the germline V gene (reference sequence). CDR3 length: 17 residues. The CDR3 nucleotides are TGCGCCAGCAGTGAGTCGGACAGGGCCCTAAACACCGGGGAGCTGTTTTTT. This codes for CASSESDRALNTGELFF.

This clone was detected a few times. The chain joins TRBV27 to TRBJ1-6; no clear D gene. This CDR3 region has 14 residues. V was shortened by 0 bases and J by 10 bases, with 10 bases between the two germline ends. CDR1 is MNHEY, CDR2 SMNVEV, per germline (reference sequence). CDR3 loop: CASSLSSSGSPLHF. CDR3 nucleotides: TGTGCCAGCAGTTTATCGTCCAGCGGGTCACCCCTCCACTTT.

This clone appeared a few times. The V and J genes are TRBV7-2 and TRBJ1-6; 9 bases map to TRBD1. This CDR3 has 17 residues. Germline values: CDR1 SGHTA, CDR2 FQGNSA. The V gene end was trimmed by 4 bases and the J gene end by 0 bases; junction bases not matched to a gene: 4. The CDR3 DNA follows: TGTGCCAGCAGCTCCGGACAGGGGATCTCCTATAATTCACCCCTCCACTTT. Its translation: CASSSGQGISYNSPLHF.

The gene calls are TRBV10-3 and TRBJ2-7, with 10 bases identical to TRBD1. V shed 6 bases and J 2 bases; nucleotides not matched to a gene: 7. The CDR3 runs to 15 residues. Looked up from germline, CDR1 is ENHRY and CDR2 is SYGVKD. CDR3 in DNA: TGTGCCATCAGAGGGGGGACAGGGGCTCCCTACGAGCAGTACTTC. This translates into CAIRGGTGAPYEQYF.